The next 23 T cell receptor beta chains were all read from a single sample in a study of Graves' ophthalmopathy and Graves' hyperthyroidism. RNA transcripts were the source from which TCR beta CDR3 regions were amplified. The first-round RT-PCR employed HTBI primers together with the Qiagen OneStep RT-PCR kit. A multiplex PCR was then performed as the second round. TCRdb processed the multiplex PCR reads anew with MiXCR; each CDR3 protein has one entry. The sample holds around 520,000 distinct CDR3 sequences, approximately 37% seen once. Sequencing was done on a sample of peripheral blood or thyroid tissue (not recorded which). These receptors originate from an adult man with Graves' hyperthyroidism.

Comment on this clonotype: Sequence at one end of the junction differs from germline and may be a read error. The CDR3 nucleotides are TGCGCCAGCAGCCAAGACCTAGCGGGGGGGCGTTACACCGGGGAGCTGCTTTTT. Translated, it gives CASSQDLAGGRYTGELLF. The J gene is TRBJ2-2, the V gene TRBV7-4; TRBD2 matches 12 bases. The CDR3 spans 18 residues. The germline CDR1 and CDR2 sequences are SGHVT and SQSDAQ.

The V and J genes are TRBV2 and TRBJ2-3, with TRBD2 matching over 7 bases. There are 16 residues in the CDR3. Germline CDR1 and CDR2: SNHLY and FYNNEI. V lost 2 bases and J lost 4; bases outside the gene matches: 9. DNA for the CDR3: TGTGCCAGCAGTGAATGGGTGGGCGGGAGCTCAGATACGCAGTATTTT. Protein: CASSEWVGGSSDTQYF.

J is TRBJ2-3 and V is TRBV7-3, with 9 bases fitting TRBD2. Germline values: CDR1 SGHTA, CDR2 FQGTGA. The length of the CDR3 is 15 residues. Losses at the gene ends were 2 bases for V and 11 bases for J; bases not matched to a gene: 11. CDR3 sequence (DNA): TGTGCCAGCAGCTTACTTGCGGGAGGGCCGAATGAGCAGTATTTT. Its translation: CASSLLAGGPNEQYF.

This clonotype was recorded at least ten times. V usage is TRBV5-1 and J usage is TRBJ2-6, with D perhaps TRBD1 or TRBD2 (5 bases each). The germline V gene has CDR1 SGHRS and CDR2 YFSETQ. V lost 0 bases and J 4 bases, leaving 11 bases between the germline ends. The CDR3 loop spans 16 amino acids. CDR3 bases: TGCGCCAGCAGCTTGGCCAGAGGGGACGGGGCCAACGTCCTGACTTTC. This sequence encodes CASSLARGDGANVLTF.

This chain uses TRBV25-1 with TRBJ1-4, with D hard to call. From germline, CDR1 is MGHDK and CDR2 SYGVNS. The CDR3 spans 12 residues. V was shortened by 8 bases and J by 5 bases, with 9 bases between the two germline ends. This chain's CDR3 is CASSYRNEKLFF. In nucleotides, the CDR3 is TGTGCCAGCTCATACCGCAATGAAAAACTGTTTTTT.

About this clonotype: At one boundary the junction diverges from the germline segment, which might be a read error. The chain combines TRBV6-1 with TRBJ1-1, with D perhaps TRBD1 (5 bases). The CDR3 loop spans 13 amino acids. Looked up from germline, CDR1 is MNHNS and CDR2 is SASEGT. The CDR3 protein is CASSEWGEAEASF. The CDR3 DNA reads TGTGCCAGCAGTGAATGGGGGGAGGCTGAAGCTTCCTTT.

This rearrangement joins TRBV7-9 to TRBJ2-7; D is ambiguous. V dropped 4 bases and J dropped 5 bases, with 6 bases sitting between them. Germline loops: CDR1 SEHNR, CDR2 FQNEAQ (reference sequence). The CDR3 spans 11 residues. Here the CDR3 reads CASSSGHEQYF. The CDR3 DNA reads as TGTGCCAGCAGCTCTGGACACGAGCAGTACTTC.

The chain links TRBV7-9 to TRBJ2-1, with D tentatively TRBD1 (6 bases). The J call may be mistaken, given a closer DNA end match to TRBJ2-7. This CDR3 spans 15 amino acids. The germline CDR1 and CDR2 sequences are SEHNR and FQNEAQ (reference sequence). This CDR3 is CASSFRGSSYNEQYF. In DNA form, the CDR3 reads TGTGCCAGCAGCTTCAGGGGTTCCTCCTACAATGAGCAGTACTTC.

At least ten counts were recorded for this clonotype. The V call is TRBV7-8, the J call TRBJ1-5; perhaps TRBD1 as D (5 bases). Germline values: CDR1 SGHVS, CDR2 FQNEAQ. Trimming removed 0 bases from V and 1 base from J, with 10 bases in between. The CDR3 has 16 residues. The CDR3 sequence is CASSLARGYSNQPQHF. The CDR3 coding sequence is TGTGCCAGCAGCTTAGCGAGGGGATACAGCAATCAGCCCCAGCATTTT.

This clonotype was seen repeatedly, ten times or more. This sequence joins TRBV5-4 and TRBJ1-1; 9 nucleotides match TRBD1. Per germline, CDR1 SGHNT and CDR2 YYREEE (reference sequence). After removal of 4 bases from V and 3 bases from J, the junction contained 7 bases not matched to a gene. This CDR3 region has 15 residues. The CDR3 sequence is CASSPGTGSYTEAFF. For the CDR3, the DNA is TGTGCCAGCAGCCCCGGGACAGGGTCTTACACTGAAGCTTTCTTT. Combining the CDR3 with reference TRBV5-4 and TRBJ1-1 gives the whole variable domain ETGVTQSPTHLIKTRGQQVTLRCSSQSGHNTVSWYQQALGQGPQFIFQYYREEENGRGNFPPRFSGLQFPNYSSELNVNALELDDSALYLCASSPGTGSYTEAFFGQGTRLTVV.

The chain is built from TRBV20-1 and TRBJ1-2; no clear D gene. Trimming left V 5 bases short and J 3 bases short, with 16 bases between. The CDR3 covers 14 residues. Germline V lookup: CDR1 DFQATT, CDR2 SNEGSKA (reference sequence). For the CDR3, the DNA is TGCAGTGCTCCCCTGGGGTCCCGGGACTATGGCTACACCTTC. This translates into CSAPLGSRDYGYTF.

This clonotype occurred a few times. V gene TRBV10-3 combines with J gene TRBJ1-2, with 7 bases aligning to TRBD1. Germline lookup yields CDR1 ENHRY and CDR2 SYGVKD. The CDR3 loop spans 15 amino acids. With 0 bases clipped from V and 4 bases from J, the junction kept 5 bases outside the gene matches. CDR3 region: CAISESSGGGYGYTF. The CDR3 DNA reads TGTGCCATCAGTGAGTCCTCAGGGGGAGGCTATGGCTACACCTTC.

With regard to this clonotype: A much larger clone lies one base from this, so it may be a read error. This chain links TRBV6-1 with TRBJ2-7; the match to TRBD1 covers 12 bases. Germline assignment: CDR1 MNHNS and CDR2 SASEGT. There are 14 residues in the CDR3. Trimming removed 6 bases from V and 5 bases from J; junction bases left unmatched: 5. The CDR3: CASSRDRGLDEQYF. The DNA for the CDR3 is TGTGCCAGCAGCCGGGACAGGGGGCTCGACGAGCAGTACTTC.

Worth noting for this clonotype: It is likely a read error, because the conserved phenylalanine at the end of the CDR3 is missing. The chain joins TRBV30 to TRBJ1-2, with 9 bases aligning to TRBD1. Trimming at V came to 4 bases and at J to 4 bases, leaving 13 bases not matched to a gene. The CDR3 runs to 16 residues. The germline CDR1 and CDR2 sequences are GTSNPN and SVGIG (reference sequence). CDR3 sequence: CAWISGQGTHGYGYTL. As DNA, the CDR3 is TGTGCCTGGATAAGCGGACAGGGGACTCATGGCTATGGCTACACCCTC.

This clonotype appeared many times. V gene TRBV5-1 combines with J gene TRBJ2-2, with D possibly TRBD1 on 6 matching bases. The V gene lost 7 bases and the J gene lost 0 bases, with 10 bases spanning the gap. Germline V CDR1 and CDR2: SGHRS, YFSETQ. CDR3 size: 14 residues. This CDR3 is CASLDRPNTGELFF. In nucleotides, the CDR3 is TGCGCCAGCCTTGACAGGCCGAACACCGGGGAGCTGTTTTTT.

This clonotype was detected once. The conserved final phenylalanine or tryptophan is absent from the CDR3, which likely points to a read error. The chain joins TRBV2 to TRBJ1-2, with TRBD1 matching over 11 bases. The CDR3 contains 16 residues. Germline V CDR1 and CDR2: SNHLY, FYNNEI. Losses at the gene ends were 6 bases for V and 8 bases for J; bases not matched to a gene: 14. The CDR3 DNA follows: TGTGCCAGCAGCTTAGGGGGACAGGGGGTCGAAGGCGGCTACACCCTC. It codes for CASSLGGQGVEGGYTL.

This clonotype was recorded a few times. CDR3 residues: CASSLTRVTEAFF. CDR3 nucleotide sequence: TGTGCCAGCAGCTTAACAAGGGTCACTGAAGCTTTCTTT. This chain uses TRBV7-3 with TRBJ1-1; D not certain. CDR1 and CDR2 (germline): SGHTA, FQGTGA. CDR3 size: 13 residues. Trimming removed 0 bases from V and 4 bases from J, with 6 bases in between.

The chain joins TRBV25-1 to TRBJ2-4; tentatively, D is TRBD2 (5 bases). Germline-derived CDR1 and CDR2 are MGHDK and SYGVNS. The CDR3 is 14 residues long. Trimming cost V 3 bases and J 0 bases, with 6 bases left between them. The CDR3 reads CASSDGLAKNIQYF. As DNA, the CDR3 is TGTGCCAGCAGTGATGGACTAGCCAAAAACATTCAGTACTTC. The full variable domain, with the rest looked up from reference TRBV25-1 and TRBJ2-4, is EADIYQTPRYLVIGTGKKITLECSQTMGHDKMYWYQQDPGMELHLIHYSYGVNSTEKGDLSSESTVSRIRTEHFPLTLESARPSHTSQYLCASSDGLAKNIQYFGAGTRLSVL.

J is TRBJ2-7 and V is TRBV6-9; perhaps D is TRBD1 or TRBD2 (5 bases each). CDR3 length: 11 amino acids. V lost 3 bases and J 9 bases, leaving 9 bases between the germline ends. Germline V CDR1 and CDR2: MNHGY, SVAAGI. For the CDR3, the DNA is TGTGCCAGCAGTTACGGTGGGGGGCAGTACTTC. Translating gives CASSYGGGQYF.

The rearrangement links TRBV5-4 to TRBJ2-5; a possible D gene is TRBD1 (6 bases). This CDR3 is 15 amino acids long. CDR1 is SGHNT and CDR2 is YYREEE in the germline V gene (reference sequence). The germline V and J ends were trimmed by 1 base and 5 bases, with 15 bases remaining between them. The CDR3 here is CASSLYQGFQETQYF. CDR3 DNA: TGTGCCAGCAGCTTGTATCAGGGGTTTCAGGAGACCCAGTACTTC.

V and J are TRBV7-2 and TRBJ2-3; D gene uncertain. Trimming left V 5 bases short and J 4 bases short, with 13 bases between. The V gene's germline CDR1 is SGHTA and CDR2 FQGNSA. This CDR3 is 14 amino acids long. CDR3 sequence (DNA): TGTGCCAGCAGCCCCGCGGCTAACCCAGATACGCAGTATTTT. It encodes CASSPAANPDTQYF.

This clonotype was counted many times. V and J are TRBV5-8 and TRBJ2-2, with TRBD1 as a possible D gene (6 bases). This CDR3 is built from 15 residues. Trimming took off 0 bases at V and 5 bases at J, with 11 bases between the two ends. The V gene's germline CDR1 is SGHTS and CDR2 YDEGEE. The CDR3: CASSLAGQSTGELFF. CDR3 nucleotides: TGTGCCAGCAGCTTGGCTGGACAGTCAACCGGGGAGCTGTTTTTT.

The chain has TRBV29-1 and TRBJ2-7; D assignment may be TRBD1 or TRBD2 (5 bases each). The length of the CDR3 is 14 residues. V lost 6 bases to trimming and J lost 5 bases, with 20 bases between them. Germline V gene lookup returns CDR1 SQVTM and CDR2 ANQGSEA. The CDR3 spells CSVALGTNRDEQYF. CDR3 in DNA: TGCAGCGTAGCCCTCGGGACGAACCGGGACGAGCAGTACTTC.